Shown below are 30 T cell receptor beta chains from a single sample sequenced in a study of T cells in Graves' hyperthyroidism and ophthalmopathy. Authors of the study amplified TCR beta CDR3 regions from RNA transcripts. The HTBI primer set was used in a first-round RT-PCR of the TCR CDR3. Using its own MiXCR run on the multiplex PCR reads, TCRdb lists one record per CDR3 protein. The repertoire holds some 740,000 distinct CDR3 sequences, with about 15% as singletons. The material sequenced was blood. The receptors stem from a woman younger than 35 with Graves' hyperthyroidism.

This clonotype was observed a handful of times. CDR3 sequence (DNA): TGCAGTGCTAGACCTCAGGGAGACTACGAGCAGTACTTC. The encoded protein is CSARPQGDYEQYF. This rearrangement joins TRBV20-1 to TRBJ2-7, with D perhaps TRBD1 or TRBD2 (5 bases each). Germline CDR1 reads DFQATT; CDR2 reads SNEGSKA (reference sequence). The CDR3 is 13 residues long. Trimming took off 2 bases at V and 3 bases at J, with 11 bases between the two ends.

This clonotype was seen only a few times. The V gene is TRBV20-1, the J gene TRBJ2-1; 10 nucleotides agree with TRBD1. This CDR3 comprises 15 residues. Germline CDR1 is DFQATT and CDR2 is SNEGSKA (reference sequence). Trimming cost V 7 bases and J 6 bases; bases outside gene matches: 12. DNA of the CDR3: TGCAGTGTTACCACTCCCGGGACAGGGGCCAATGAGCAGTTCTTC. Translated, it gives CSVTTPGTGANEQFF.

The CDR3 DNA sequence: TGCGCCAGCAGCCAAATCGTTAATCAGCCCCAGCATTTT. It translates to CASSQIVNQPQHF. This chain connects TRBV4-1 to TRBJ1-5; D uncertain. This CDR3 region has 13 residues. The germline V gene encodes CDR1 MGHRA and CDR2 YSYEKL. V was trimmed by 2 bases and J by 4 bases, leaving 6 bases between them.

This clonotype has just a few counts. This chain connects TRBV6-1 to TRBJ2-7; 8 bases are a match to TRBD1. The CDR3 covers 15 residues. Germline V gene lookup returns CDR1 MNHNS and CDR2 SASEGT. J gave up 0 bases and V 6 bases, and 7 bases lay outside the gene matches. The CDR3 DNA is TGTGCCAGCAGCCAGAGGACAGGGACCTCCTACGAGCAGTACTTC. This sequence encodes CASSQRTGTSYEQYF.

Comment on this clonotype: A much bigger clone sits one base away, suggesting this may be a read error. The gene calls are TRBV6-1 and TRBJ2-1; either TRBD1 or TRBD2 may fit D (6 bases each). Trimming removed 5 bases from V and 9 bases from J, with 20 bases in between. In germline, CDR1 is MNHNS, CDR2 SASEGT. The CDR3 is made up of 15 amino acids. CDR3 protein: CASSTGDTPSGEQFF. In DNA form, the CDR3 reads TGTGCCAGCAGTACGGGGGACACACCCTCGGGTGAGCAGTTCTTC.

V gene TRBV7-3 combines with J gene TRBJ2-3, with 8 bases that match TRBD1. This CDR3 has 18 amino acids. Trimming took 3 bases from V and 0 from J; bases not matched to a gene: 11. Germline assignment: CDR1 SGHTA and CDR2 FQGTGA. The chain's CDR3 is CASSFTGTGSTSTDTQYF. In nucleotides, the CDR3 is TGTGCCAGCAGCTTTACCGGGACAGGAAGCACTAGCACAGATACGCAGTATTTT. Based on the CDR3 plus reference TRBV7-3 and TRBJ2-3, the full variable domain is GAGVSQTPSNKVTEKGKYVELRCDPISGHTALYWYRQSLGQGPEFLIYFQGTGAADDSGLPNDRFFAVRPEGSVSTLKIQRTERGDSAVYLCASSFTGTGSTSTDTQYFGPGTRLTVL.

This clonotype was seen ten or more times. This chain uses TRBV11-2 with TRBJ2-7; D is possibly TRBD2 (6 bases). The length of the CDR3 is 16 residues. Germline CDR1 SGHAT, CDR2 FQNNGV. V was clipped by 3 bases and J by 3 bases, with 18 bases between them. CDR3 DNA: TGTGCCAGCAGCTTGGGGTCGGGACTCGATTTCTACGAGCAGTACTTC. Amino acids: CASSLGSGLDFYEQYF.

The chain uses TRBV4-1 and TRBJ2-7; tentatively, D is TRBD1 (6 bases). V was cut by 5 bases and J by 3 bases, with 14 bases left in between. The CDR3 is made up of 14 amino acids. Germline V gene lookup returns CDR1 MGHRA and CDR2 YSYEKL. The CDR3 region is CASSVKTGIYEQYF. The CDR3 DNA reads TGCGCCAGCAGCGTTAAAACAGGGATCTACGAGCAGTACTTC.

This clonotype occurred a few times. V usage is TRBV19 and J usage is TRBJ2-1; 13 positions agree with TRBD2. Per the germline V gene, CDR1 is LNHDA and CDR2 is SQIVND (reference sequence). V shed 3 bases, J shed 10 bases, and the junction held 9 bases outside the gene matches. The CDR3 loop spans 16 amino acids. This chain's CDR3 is CASSIPGLAGSREQFF. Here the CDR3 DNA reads TGTGCCAGTAGTATCCCGGGACTAGCGGGATCGCGGGAGCAGTTCTTC.

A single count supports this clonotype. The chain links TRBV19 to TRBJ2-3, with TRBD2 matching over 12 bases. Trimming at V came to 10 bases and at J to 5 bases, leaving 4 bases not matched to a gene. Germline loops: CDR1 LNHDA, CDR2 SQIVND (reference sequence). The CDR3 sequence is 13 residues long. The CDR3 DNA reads TGTGCCACTAGCGGGAGGGCCGGAGATACGCAGTATTTT. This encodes CATSGRAGDTQYF.

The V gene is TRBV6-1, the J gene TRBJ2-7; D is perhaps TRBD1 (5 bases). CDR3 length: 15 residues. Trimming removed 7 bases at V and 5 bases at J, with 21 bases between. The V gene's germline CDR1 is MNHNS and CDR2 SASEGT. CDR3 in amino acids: CASTYLQGKVHEQYF. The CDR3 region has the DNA TGTGCCAGCACCTACCTCCAGGGAAAGGTTCACGAGCAGTACTTC.

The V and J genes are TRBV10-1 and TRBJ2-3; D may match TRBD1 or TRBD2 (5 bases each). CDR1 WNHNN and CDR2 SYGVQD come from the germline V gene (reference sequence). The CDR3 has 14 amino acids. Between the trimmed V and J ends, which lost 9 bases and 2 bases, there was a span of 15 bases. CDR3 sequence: CASSRDRDTDTQYF. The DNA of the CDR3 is TGCGCCAGTTCCCGGGACCGAGACACAGATACGCAGTATTTT.

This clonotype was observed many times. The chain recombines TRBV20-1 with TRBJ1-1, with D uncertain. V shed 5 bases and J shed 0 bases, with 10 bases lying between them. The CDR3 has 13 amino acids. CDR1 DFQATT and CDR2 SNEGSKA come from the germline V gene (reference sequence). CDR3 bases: TGCAGTGCTCGGACGGCCATGAACACTGAAGCTTTCTTT. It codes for CSARTAMNTEAFF.

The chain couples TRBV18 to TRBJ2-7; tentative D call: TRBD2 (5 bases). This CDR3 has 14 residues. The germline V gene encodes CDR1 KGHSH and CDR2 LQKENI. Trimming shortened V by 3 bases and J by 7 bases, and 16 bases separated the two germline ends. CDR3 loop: CASSPASEGREQYF. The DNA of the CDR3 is TGTGCCAGCTCACCCGCAAGCGAGGGTAGAGAGCAGTACTTC. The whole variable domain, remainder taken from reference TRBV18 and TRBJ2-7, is NAGVMQNPRHLVRRRGQEARLRCSPMKGHSHVYWYRQLPEEGLKFMVYLQKENIIDESGMPKERFSAEFPKEGPSILRIQQVVRGDSAAYFCASSPASEGREQYFGPGTRLTVT.

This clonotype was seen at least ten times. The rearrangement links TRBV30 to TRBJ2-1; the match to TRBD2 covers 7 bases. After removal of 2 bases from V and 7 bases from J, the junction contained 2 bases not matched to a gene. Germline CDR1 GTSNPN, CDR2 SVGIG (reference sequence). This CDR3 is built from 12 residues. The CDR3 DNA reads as TGTGCCTGGAGTCATAGCGGGAATGAGCAGTTCTTC. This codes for CAWSHSGNEQFF. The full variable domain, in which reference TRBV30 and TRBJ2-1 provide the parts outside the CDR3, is SQTIHQWPATLVQPVGSPLSLECTVEGTSNPNLYWYRQAAGRGLQLLFYSVGIGQISSEVPQNLSASRPQDRQFILSSKKLLLSDSGFYLCAWSHSGNEQFFGPGTRLTVL.

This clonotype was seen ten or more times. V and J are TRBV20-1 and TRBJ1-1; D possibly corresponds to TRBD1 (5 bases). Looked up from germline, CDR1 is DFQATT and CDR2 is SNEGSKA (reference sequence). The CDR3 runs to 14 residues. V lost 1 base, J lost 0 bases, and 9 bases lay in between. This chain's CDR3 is CSARAGLMNTEAFF. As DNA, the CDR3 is TGCAGTGCTAGAGCAGGGCTCATGAACACTGAAGCTTTCTTT.

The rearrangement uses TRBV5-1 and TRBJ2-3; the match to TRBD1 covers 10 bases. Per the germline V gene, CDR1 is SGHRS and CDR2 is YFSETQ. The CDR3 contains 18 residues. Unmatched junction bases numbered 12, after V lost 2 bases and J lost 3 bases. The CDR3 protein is CASSFWGQGSLKTDTQYF. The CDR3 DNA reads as TGCGCCAGCAGCTTTTGGGGACAGGGGTCCCTTAAAACAGATACGCAGTATTTT. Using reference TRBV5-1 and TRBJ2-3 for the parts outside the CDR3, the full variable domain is KAGVTQTPRYLIKTRGQQVTLSCSPISGHRSVSWYQQTPGQGLQFLFEYFSETQRNKGNFPGRFSGRQFSNSRSEMNVSTLELGDSALYLCASSFWGQGSLKTDTQYFGPGTRLTVL.

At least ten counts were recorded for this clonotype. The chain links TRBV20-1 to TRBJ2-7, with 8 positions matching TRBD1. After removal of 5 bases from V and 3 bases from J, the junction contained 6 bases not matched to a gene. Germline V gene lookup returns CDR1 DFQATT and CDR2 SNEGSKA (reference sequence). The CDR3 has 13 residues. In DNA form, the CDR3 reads TGCAGTGCTTCGGGACAGGTCTTCTACGAGCAGTACTTC. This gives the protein CSASGQVFYEQYF.

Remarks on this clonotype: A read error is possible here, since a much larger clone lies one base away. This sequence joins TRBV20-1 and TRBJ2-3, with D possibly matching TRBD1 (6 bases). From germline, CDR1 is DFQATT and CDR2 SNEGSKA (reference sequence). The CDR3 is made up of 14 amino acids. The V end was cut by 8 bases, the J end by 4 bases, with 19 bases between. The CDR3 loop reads CSTRRGGGADTQYF. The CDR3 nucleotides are TGCAGTACCCGTCGGGGTGGGGGCGCAGATACGCAGTATTTT.

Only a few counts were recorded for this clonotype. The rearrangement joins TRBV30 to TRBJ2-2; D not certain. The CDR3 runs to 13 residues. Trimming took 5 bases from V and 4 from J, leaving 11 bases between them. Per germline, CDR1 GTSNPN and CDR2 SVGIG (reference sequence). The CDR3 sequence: CAWDSRLTGELFF. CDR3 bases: TGTGCCTGGGACTCTCGGCTCACCGGGGAGCTGTTTTTT.

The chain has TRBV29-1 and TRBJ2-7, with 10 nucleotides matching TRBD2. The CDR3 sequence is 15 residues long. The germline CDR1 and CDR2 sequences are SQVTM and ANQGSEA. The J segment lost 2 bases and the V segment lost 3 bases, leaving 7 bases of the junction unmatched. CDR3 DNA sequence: TGCAGCGTTGACGGACTAGCGGACGACCCCTACGAGCAGTACTTC. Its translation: CSVDGLADDPYEQYF.

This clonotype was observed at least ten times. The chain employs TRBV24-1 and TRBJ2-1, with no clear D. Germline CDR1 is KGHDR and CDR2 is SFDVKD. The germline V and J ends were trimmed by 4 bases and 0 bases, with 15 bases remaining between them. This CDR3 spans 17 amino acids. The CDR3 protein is CATSDSRAGSSYNEQFF. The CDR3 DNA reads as TGTGCCACCAGTGACTCCCGGGCAGGCAGCTCCTACAATGAGCAGTTCTTC.

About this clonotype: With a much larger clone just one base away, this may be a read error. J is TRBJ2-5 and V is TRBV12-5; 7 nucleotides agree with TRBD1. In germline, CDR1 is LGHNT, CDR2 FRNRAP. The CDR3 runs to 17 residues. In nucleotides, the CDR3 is TGTACTAGTGGTCAACACCCCGGGACAGACAAAAAAGAGACCCAGTACTTC. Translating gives CTSGQHPGTDKKETQYF.

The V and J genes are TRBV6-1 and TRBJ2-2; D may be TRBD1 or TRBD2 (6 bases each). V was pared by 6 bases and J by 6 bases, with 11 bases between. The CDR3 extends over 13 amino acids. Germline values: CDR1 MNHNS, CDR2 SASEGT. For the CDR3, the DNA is TGTGCCAGCAGGGAGGGGGTAGCCGGGGAGCTGTTTTTT. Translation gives CASREGVAGELFF.

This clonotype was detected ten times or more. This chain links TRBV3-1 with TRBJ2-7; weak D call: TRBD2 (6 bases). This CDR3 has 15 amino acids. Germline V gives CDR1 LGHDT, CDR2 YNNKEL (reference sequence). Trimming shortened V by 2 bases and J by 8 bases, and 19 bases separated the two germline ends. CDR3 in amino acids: CASSQRWDSPTKQYF. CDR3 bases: TGTGCCAGCAGCCAAAGATGGGACTCCCCTACGAAGCAGTACTTC.

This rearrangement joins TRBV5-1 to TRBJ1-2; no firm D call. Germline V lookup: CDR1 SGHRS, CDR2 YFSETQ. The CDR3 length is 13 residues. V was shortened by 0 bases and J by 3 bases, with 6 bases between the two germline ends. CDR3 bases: TGCGCCAGCAGCTTGGAGCGGCACTATGGCTACACCTTC. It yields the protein CASSLERHYGYTF.

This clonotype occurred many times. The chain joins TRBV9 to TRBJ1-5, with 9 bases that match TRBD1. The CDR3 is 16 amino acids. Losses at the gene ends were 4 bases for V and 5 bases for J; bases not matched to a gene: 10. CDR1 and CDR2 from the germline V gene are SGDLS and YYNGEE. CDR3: CASSRTGDRVYQPQHF. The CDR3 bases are TGTGCCAGCAGCAGGACCGGGGACAGGGTTTATCAGCCCCAGCATTTT. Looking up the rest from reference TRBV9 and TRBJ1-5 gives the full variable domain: DSGVTQTPKHLITATGQRVTLRCSPRSGDLSVYWYQQSLDQGLQFLIQYYNGEERAKGNILERFSAQQFPDLHSELNLSSLELGDSALYFCASSRTGDRVYQPQHFGDGTRLSIL.

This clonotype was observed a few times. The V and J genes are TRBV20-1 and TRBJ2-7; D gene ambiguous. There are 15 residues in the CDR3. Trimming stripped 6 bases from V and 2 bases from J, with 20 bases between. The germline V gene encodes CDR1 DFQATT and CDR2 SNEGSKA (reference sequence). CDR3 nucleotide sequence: TGCAGTGCCCTACCCCCCGGACCTACTCCCTACGAGCAGTACTTC. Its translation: CSALPPGPTPYEQYF.

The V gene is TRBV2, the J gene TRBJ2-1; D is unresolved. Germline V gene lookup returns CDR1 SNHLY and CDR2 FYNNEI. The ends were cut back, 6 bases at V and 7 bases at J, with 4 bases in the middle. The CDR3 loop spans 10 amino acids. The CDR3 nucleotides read TGTGCCAGCAGAGGTAATGAGCAGTTCTTC. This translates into CASRGNEQFF.

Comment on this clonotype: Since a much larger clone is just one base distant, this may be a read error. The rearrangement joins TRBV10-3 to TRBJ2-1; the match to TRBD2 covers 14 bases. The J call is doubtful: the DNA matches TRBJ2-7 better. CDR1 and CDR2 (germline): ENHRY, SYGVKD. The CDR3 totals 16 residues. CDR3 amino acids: CAIRGLAGEGWNEQYF. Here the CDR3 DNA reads TGTGCCATCAGGGGACTAGCGGGAGAGGGATGGAATGAGCAGTACTTC.